This T cell receptor beta chain was recovered during a study of blood T cell repertoires in COVID-19. In the study overall: COVID-19 samples from acute and convalescent phases originated in the United States, Italy and Spain. Sample material is recorded as cDNA or gDNA derived from T cells, B-cell-depleted T cells, or PBMCs.

V dropped 2 bases and J dropped 5; count of bases not matched to a gene: 10. The length of the CDR3 is 15 residues. The germline V gene encodes CDR1 SGDLS and CDR2 YYNGEE. Authors' methods: Nucleated cell counts were estimated from reference gene primer amplification. Method: immunoSEQ multiplex PCR; TCRdb's copy keeps in-frame clones and lacks some. D and trimming were read from the DNA, whereas the V and J calls and clone size are those reported in that table. This table has tens of thousands of clones, around 84% appearing once. This clonotype was obtained from a man in his fifties or sixties with acute or convalescent COVID-19. Sequencing input: peripheral blood. This chain links TRBV9 with TRBJ2-7; 7 bases map to TRBD2. CDR3 DNA: TGTGCCAGCAGCGTGGGGGAGGGGTTTTGGGACGAGCAGTACTTC. Amino acids: CASSVGEGFWDEQYF.